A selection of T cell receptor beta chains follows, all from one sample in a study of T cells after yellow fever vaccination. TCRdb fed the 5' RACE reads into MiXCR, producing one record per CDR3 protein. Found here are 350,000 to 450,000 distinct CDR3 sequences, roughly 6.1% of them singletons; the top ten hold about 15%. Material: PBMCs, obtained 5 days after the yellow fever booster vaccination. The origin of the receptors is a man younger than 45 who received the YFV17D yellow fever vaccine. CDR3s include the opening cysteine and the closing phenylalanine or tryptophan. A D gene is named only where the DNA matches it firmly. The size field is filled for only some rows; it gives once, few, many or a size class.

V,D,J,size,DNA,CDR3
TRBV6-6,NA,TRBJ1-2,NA,TGTGCCAGCAGTTATTTGGGGGCTGATGGCTACACCTTC,CASSYLGADGYTF
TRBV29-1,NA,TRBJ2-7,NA,TGCAGCGTTGCCTTACAAACCTACGAGCAGTACTTC,CSVALQTYEQYF
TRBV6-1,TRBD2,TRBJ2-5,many,TGTGCCAGCAGCCCAGCGGGAGGGTTAGAGACCCAGTACTTC,CASSPAGGLETQYF
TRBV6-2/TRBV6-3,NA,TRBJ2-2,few,TGTGCCAGCAGTTACAGGGGCGGAGTGGCCGGGGAGCTGTTTTTT,CASSYRGGVAGELFF
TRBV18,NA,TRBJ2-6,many,TGTGCCAGCTCACCACCGGGGGAAGTACTCATGACTCGGGCCAACGTCCTGACTTTC,CASSPPGEVLMTRANVLTF
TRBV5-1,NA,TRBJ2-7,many,TGCGCCAGCAGCGTCACAGGGAGCGAGCAGTACTTC,CASSVTGSEQYF
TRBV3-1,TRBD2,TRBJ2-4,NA,TGTGCCAGCAGCCAAGGGAGAACTAGCGGGTACATTCAGTACTTC,CASSQGRTSGYIQYF
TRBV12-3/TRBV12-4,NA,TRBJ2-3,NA,TGTGCCAGCAGTTTGCGAAGGGAGGCGGATACGCAGTATTTT,CASSLRREADTQYF
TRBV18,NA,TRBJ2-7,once,TGTGCCAGCTCACCTCGACAGGCCTACGAGCAGTACTTC,CASSPRQAYEQYF
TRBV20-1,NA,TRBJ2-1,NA,TGCAGTGCTAGAGATTTGCATGAGCAGTTCTTC,CSARDLHEQFF
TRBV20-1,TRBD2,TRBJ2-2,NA,TGCAGTGCTAGAGATCTTGCTAGCGGTAACACCGGGGAGCTGTTTTTT,CSARDLASGNTGELFF
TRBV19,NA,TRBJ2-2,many,TGTGCCAGTAGCCCGTACAGGGCCCCCGGGGAGCTGTTTTTT,CASSPYRAPGELFF
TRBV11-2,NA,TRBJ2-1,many,TGTGCCAGCAGCCAAGGAGCGAGCTCCTACAATGAGCAGTTCTTC,CASSQGASSYNEQFF
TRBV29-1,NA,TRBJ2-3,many,TGCAGCGGAAAGGAGGCGTCTTACACAGATACGCAGTATTTT,CSGKEASYTDTQYF
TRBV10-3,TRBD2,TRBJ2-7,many,TGTGCCATCAGTGGTAGCTGGCGGGAGTCAGGCGAGCAGTACTTC,CAISGSWRESGEQYF
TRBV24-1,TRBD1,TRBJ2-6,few,TGTGCCACCATGGCCCGGACAGGGGCAGGGGCCAACGTCCTGACTTTC,CATMARTGAGANVLTF
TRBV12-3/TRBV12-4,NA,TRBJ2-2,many,TGTGCCAGCCTATTAATTAACACCGGGGAGCTGTTTTTT,CASLLINTGELFF
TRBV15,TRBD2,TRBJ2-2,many,TGTGCCACCAGCAGGACTAGCGGGAGTAGCACCGGGGAGCTGTTTTTT,CATSRTSGSSTGELFF
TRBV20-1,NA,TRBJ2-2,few,TGCAGTGCTAGAGGGCCTTACACCGGGGAGCTGTTTTTT,CSARGPYTGELFF
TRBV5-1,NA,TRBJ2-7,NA,TGCGCCAGCAGCTTGGGCGGACATACATACGAGCAGTACTTC,CASSLGGHTYEQYF
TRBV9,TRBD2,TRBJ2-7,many,TGTGCCAGCAGCGTAGTAGCGGGAGGCGAGCAGTACTTC,CASSVVAGGEQYF
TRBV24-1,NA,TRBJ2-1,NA,TGTGCCACCAGACAGGGCTATGAGCAGTTCTTC,CATRQGYEQFF
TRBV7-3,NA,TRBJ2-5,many,TGTGCCAGCAGCTCCCACCCGCAAGAGACCCAGTACTTC,CASSSHPQETQYF
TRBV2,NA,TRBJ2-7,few,TGTGCCAGCAGTGAACGAGGAGAGGGGTTAGGCGAGCAGTACTTC,CASSERGEGLGEQYF
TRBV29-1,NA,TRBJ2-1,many,TGCAGCGTTGTTCTTTCGGCTAGCGCAACCTACAATGAGCAGTTCTTC,CSVVLSASATYNEQFF
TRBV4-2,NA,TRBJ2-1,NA,TGTGCCAGCAGCCAAGATATCGTCAATGAGCAGTTCTTC,CASSQDIVNEQFF
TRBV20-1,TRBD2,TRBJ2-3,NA,TGCAGTGCGGGCGGGAGTAGCACAGATACGCAGTATTTT,CSAGGSSTDTQYF
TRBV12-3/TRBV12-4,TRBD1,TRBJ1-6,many,TGTGCCAGCAGTCAGGGGGGAGGTAATTCACCCCTCCACTTT,CASSQGGGNSPLHF
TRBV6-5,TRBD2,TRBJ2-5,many,TGTGCCAGCAGTTACTCGGCCGCGGGGGACCGTGAGACCCAGTACTTC,CASSYSAAGDRETQYF
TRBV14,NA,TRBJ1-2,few,TGTGCCAGCAGCGTGACGGACGCCCACTATTATGGCTACACCTTC,CASSVTDAHYYGYTF
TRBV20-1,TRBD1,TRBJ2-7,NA,TGCAGTGCTAGAGAGCTGGACAGGGGGATCTACGAGCAGTACTTC,CSARELDRGIYEQYF
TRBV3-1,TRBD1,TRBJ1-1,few,TGTGCCAGCAGCCAAGACGGTCTGACAGGGTTCATTGAAGCTTTCTTT,CASSQDGLTGFIEAFF
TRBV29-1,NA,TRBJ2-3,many,TGCAGCGCCTTCGGACTCCCGGTCGGAGATACGCAGTATTTT,CSAFGLPVGDTQYF
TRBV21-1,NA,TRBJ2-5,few,TGTGCCAGCAGGATCGTAGGCCAAGAGACCCAGTACTTC,CASRIVGQETQYF
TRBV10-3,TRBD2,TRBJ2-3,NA,TGTGCCATCAGTGAGTCTGGGACTAGCGGGGACCCTAGCACAGATACGCAGTATTTT,CAISESGTSGDPSTDTQYF
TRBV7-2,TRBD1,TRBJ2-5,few,TGTGCCAGCAGGAAAACAGGGGGCGTAGAGACCCAGTACTTC,CASRKTGGVETQYF
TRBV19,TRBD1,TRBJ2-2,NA,TGTGCCAGTAGTGAACAGGGGTTCATCGGGGAGCTGTTTTTT,CASSEQGFIGELFF
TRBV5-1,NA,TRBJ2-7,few,TGCGCCAGCAGCTTGGGACTAGAGAAAATCAACGAGCAGTACTTC,CASSLGLEKINEQYF
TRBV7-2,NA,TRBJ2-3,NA,TGTGCCAGCAGCTTCTCGAGTTATACGCAGTATTTT,CASSFSSYTQYF
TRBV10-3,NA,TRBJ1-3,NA,TGTGCCATCCATGCGGGTGGAGGAAACACCATATATTTT,CAIHAGGGNTIYF
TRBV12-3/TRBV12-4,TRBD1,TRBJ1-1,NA,TGTGCCAGCAGTCGTACAGGGGGCGCGGGACTTGGCACTGAAGCTTTCTTT,CASSRTGGAGLGTEAFF
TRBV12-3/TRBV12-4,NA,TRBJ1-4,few,TGTGCCAGCAGTTTATCCCGCGGTGGAAAACTGTTTTTT,CASSLSRGGKLFF
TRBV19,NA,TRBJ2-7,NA,TGTGCCAGTAGTATTGGGTGGATAAGGAACTCCTACGAGCAGTACTTC,CASSIGWIRNSYEQYF
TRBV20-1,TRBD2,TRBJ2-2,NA,TGCAGTGCTAGAGATCGAGCGGGAGGGAACACCGGGGAGCTGTTTTTT,CSARDRAGGNTGELFF
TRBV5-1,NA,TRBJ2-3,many,TGCGCCAGCAGCTTGTATCCGGGAGCGCAGTATTTT,CASSLYPGAQYF
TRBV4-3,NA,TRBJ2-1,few,TGCGCCAGCAGCCAAGAGGCCCAGGGAGGCTATGAGCAGTTCTTC,CASSQEAQGGYEQFF
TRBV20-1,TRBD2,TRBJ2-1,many,TGCAGTGCTAGAAGAACGGGAGGTCACTACAATGAGCAGTTCTTC,CSARRTGGHYNEQFF
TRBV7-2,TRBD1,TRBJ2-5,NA,TGTGCCAGCAGCTTAATCCGGGACAGGAGGATCGAGACCCAGTACTTC,CASSLIRDRRIETQYF
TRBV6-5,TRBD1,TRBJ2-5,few,TGTGCCAGCAAGAGTCCAGGGGGGACCCAGTACTTC,CASKSPGGTQYF
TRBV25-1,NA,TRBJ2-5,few,TGTGCCAGCAGTGCGGACTACCAAGAGACCCAGTACTTC,CASSADYQETQYF
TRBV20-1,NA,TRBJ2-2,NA,TGCAGTGCTATAGATCCAGGGACGAACACCGGGGAGCTGTTTTTT,CSAIDPGTNTGELFF
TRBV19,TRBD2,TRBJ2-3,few,TGTGCCAGTAGTGCGAGGGGGACTAGCGGTAGCACAGATACGCAGTATTTT,CASSARGTSGSTDTQYF
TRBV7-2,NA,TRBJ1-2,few,TGTGCCAGCAGCCTTGTTCCCAGCCATGGCTACACCTTC,CASSLVPSHGYTF
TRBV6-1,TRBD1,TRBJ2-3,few,TGTGCCAGCAGCTCCCAGGGGGCGCTCCTTGAAGATACGCAGTATTTT,CASSSQGALLEDTQYF
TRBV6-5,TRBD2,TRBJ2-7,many,TGTGCCAGCAGTTCTCCGGGAGGGCCTAACGAGCAGTACTTC,CASSSPGGPNEQYF
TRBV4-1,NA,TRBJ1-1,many,TGCGCCAGCAGCCTGAGAGGCGCCGGGCAATGGACTGAAGCTTTCTTT,CASSLRGAGQWTEAFF
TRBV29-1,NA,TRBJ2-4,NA,TGCAGCGTTGTAAGGGGGGTTCTTCAGTACTTC,CSVVRGVLQYF
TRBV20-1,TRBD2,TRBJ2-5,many,TGCAGTGCTAGGAGGGAACTAGCGGCTGTCAGGACCCAGTACTTC,CSARRELAAVRTQYF